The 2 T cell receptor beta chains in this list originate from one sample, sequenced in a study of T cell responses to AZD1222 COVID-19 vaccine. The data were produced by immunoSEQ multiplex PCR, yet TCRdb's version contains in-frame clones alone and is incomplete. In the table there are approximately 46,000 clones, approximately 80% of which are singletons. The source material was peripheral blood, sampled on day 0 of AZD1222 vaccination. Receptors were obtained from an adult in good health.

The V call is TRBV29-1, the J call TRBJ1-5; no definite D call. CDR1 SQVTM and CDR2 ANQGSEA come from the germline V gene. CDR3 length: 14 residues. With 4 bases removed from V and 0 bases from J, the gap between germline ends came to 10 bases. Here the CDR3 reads CSVAWQNSNQPQHF. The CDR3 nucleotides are TGCAGCGTTGCATGGCAGAATAGCAATCAGCCCCAGCATTTT. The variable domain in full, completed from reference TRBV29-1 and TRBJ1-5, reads SAVISQKPSRDICQRGTSLTIQCQVDSQVTMMFWYRQQPGQSLTLIATANQGSEATYESGFVIDKFPISRPNLTFSTLTVSNMSPEDSSIYLCSVAWQNSNQPQHFGDGTRLSIL.

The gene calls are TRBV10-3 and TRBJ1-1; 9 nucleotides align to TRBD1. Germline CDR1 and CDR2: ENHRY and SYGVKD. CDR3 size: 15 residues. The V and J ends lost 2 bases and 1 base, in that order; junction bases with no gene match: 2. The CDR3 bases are TGTGCCATCAGTGAGGACAGGGGGACGAACACTGAAGCTTTCTTT. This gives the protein CAISEDRGTNTEAFF.